Below are 27 T cell receptor beta chains sequenced from a single sample in a study of CD8 T cells in ankylosing spondylitis. From the 5' RACE reads, TCRdb called clonotypes with MiXCR, one entry per CDR3 protein. The sample has around 180,000 distinct CDR3 sequences; under 15% are singletons. Sequencing was done on a sample of blood, either unsorted or a sorted T cell fraction (not recorded which). All receptors come from a female donor with ankylosing spondylitis or in good health (not recorded which).

CDR3: CASSDTPGNQPQHF. In nucleotides, the CDR3 is TGTGCCAGTAGTGATACTCCGGGCAATCAGCCCCAGCATTTT. This sequence joins TRBV19 and TRBJ1-5, with D hard to call. Per germline, CDR1 LNHDA and CDR2 SQIVND (reference sequence). The CDR3 length is 14 residues. Between the trimmed V and J ends, which lost 5 bases and 2 bases, there was a span of 10 bases.

J is TRBJ2-6 and V is TRBV5-1; weak D call: TRBD2 (6 bases). Germline V gene lookup returns CDR1 SGHRS and CDR2 YFSETQ. This CDR3 is 15 amino acids long. V lost 7 bases and J lost 0, with 11 bases in between. Written as DNA, the CDR3 is TGCGCCAGCCTCATCGGGGGCTCTGGGGCCAACGTCCTGACTTTC. It specifies CASLIGGSGANVLTF.

The chain uses TRBV30 and TRBJ1-5, with 8 bases identical to TRBD1. This CDR3 contains 18 residues. With V trimmed by 3 bases and J by 2 bases, 15 bases remained unmatched. The germline CDR1 and CDR2 sequences are GTSNPN and SVGIG (reference sequence). As DNA, the CDR3 is TGTGCCTGGAGCCTGAAGGGACAGGTGAGATTTGGCAATCAGCCCCAGCATTTT. Protein sequence: CAWSLKGQVRFGNQPQHF.

The gene calls are TRBV11-1 and TRBJ1-5; D may be TRBD1 (5 bases). V was clipped by 10 bases and J by 4 bases, with 26 bases between them. Germline values: CDR1 SGHAT, CDR2 FQDESV (reference sequence). This CDR3 is 17 amino acids long. Here the CDR3 DNA reads TGTGCCACCCAACCTGGGATAGGGCAGGGAAGTAATCAGCCCCAGCATTTT. This translates into CATQPGIGQGSNQPQHF.

The chain joins TRBV19 to TRBJ1-2; D gene uncertain. The CDR3 consists of 14 residues. Between the trimmed V and J ends, which lost 8 bases and 2 bases, there was a span of 15 bases. Per germline, CDR1 LNHDA and CDR2 SQIVND (reference sequence). In DNA, the CDR3 is TGTGCCAGTGCCCTAACCAGTAACAACTATGGCTACACCTTC. Protein sequence: CASALTSNNYGYTF.

This clonotype appeared many times. The rearrangement links TRBV20-1 to TRBJ2-7; 11 nucleotides agree with TRBD1. J gave up 7 bases and V 4 bases, and 6 bases lay outside the gene matches. The CDR3 is made up of 13 amino acids. Germline loops: CDR1 DFQATT, CDR2 SNEGSKA (reference sequence). The CDR3 nucleotides read TGCAGTGCTACTGGACAGGGGGCGCAAGAGCAGTACTTC. This translates into CSATGQGAQEQYF.

The sample holds a few counts of this clonotype. V gene TRBV3-1 combines with J gene TRBJ2-7, with D uncertain. The germline V and J ends were trimmed by 6 bases and 1 base, with 10 bases remaining between them. CDR1 and CDR2 (germline): LGHDT, YNNKEL (reference sequence). CDR3 size: 13 residues. Here the CDR3 reads CASSPSRSYEQYF. CDR3 sequence (DNA): TGTGCCAGCAGTCCGTCCCGTTCCTACGAGCAGTACTTC.

There are a few counts of this clonotype. The chain links TRBV19 to TRBJ1-2; D gene uncertain. Trimming took off 3 bases at V and 4 bases at J, with 9 bases between the two ends. Germline CDR1 and CDR2: LNHDA and SQIVND (reference sequence). The CDR3 has 13 residues. The CDR3 nucleotides are TGTGCCAGTAGTATTCGAGACACCTATGGCTACACCTTC. Its protein product is CASSIRDTYGYTF.

V usage is TRBV18 and J usage is TRBJ2-5; tentatively, D is TRBD2 (5 bases). Germline loops: CDR1 KGHSH, CDR2 LQKENI. V gave up 4 bases and J gave up 5 bases, with 17 bases separating them. The CDR3 loop spans 15 amino acids. CDR3 DNA sequence: TGTGCCAGCTCACTGGACCCTCACGGCGGGGAGACCCAGTACTTC. It yields the protein CASSLDPHGGETQYF. The entire variable domain, with the rest obtained from reference TRBV18 and TRBJ2-5, is as follows: NAGVMQNPRHLVRRRGQEARLRCSPMKGHSHVYWYRQLPEEGLKFMVYLQKENIIDESGMPKERFSAEFPKEGPSILRIQQVVRGDSAAYFCASSLDPHGGETQYFGPGTRLLVL.

This clonotype has a count of ten or more. The chain carries TRBV29-1 and TRBJ1-4; D call uncertain. V gave up 7 bases and J gave up 6 bases, with 15 bases separating them. This CDR3 is built from 13 residues. CDR1 and CDR2 (germline): SQVTM, ANQGSEA. This CDR3 is CSGRRPADEKLFF. The CDR3 DNA is TGCAGCGGACGACGGCCCGCTGATGAAAAACTGTTTTTT.

To note about this clonotype: A read error may explain this, as a much larger clone is one base away. V is TRBV11-1 and J is TRBJ2-1, with 11 bases aligning to TRBD2. The CDR3 totals 20 residues. The V gene's germline CDR1 is SGHAT and CDR2 FQDESV (reference sequence). CDR3 amino acids: CVSSSPRRTGSTSGGPMEFF. DNA of the CDR3: TGTGTCAGCAGCTCCCCCCGGAGGACAGGGTCAACTAGCGGGGGACCAATGGAGTTCTTC.

The table lists this clonotype with a few counts. The rearrangement uses TRBV7-2 and TRBJ2-1; TRBD2 matches 11 bases. Germline V gene sequence: CDR1 SGHTA, CDR2 FQGNSA. J was trimmed by 7 bases and V by 4 bases; bases with no gene match: 9. The CDR3 is 16 amino acids. CDR3 sequence (DNA): TGTGCCAGCAGCTCAGAGGTAGCGGGAGGGTTAAATGAGCAGTTCTTC. Its protein is CASSSEVAGGLNEQFF.

This clonotype was counted ten times or more. This chain joins TRBV15 and TRBJ2-3; TRBD2 matches 9 bases. Losses at the gene ends were 2 bases for V and 5 bases for J; bases not matched to a gene: 5. The CDR3 consists of 15 residues. In germline, CDR1 is LNHNV, CDR2 YYDKDF (reference sequence). The CDR3 nucleotides read TGTGCCACCAGCAGATGGGCGGGAGGGATAGATACGCAGTATTTT. It translates to CATSRWAGGIDTQYF.

In its sample, this clonotype was seen many times. DNA of the CDR3: TGCAGTGCTCGGTTGTGGGTAGGGGATGAGCAGTTCTTC. Translated, it gives CSARLWVGDEQFF. The chain employs TRBV20-1 and TRBJ2-1; the D gene is possibly TRBD1 (5 bases). V was cut by 5 bases and J by 8 bases, with 16 bases left in between. The CDR3 has 13 residues. The germline gives CDR1 DFQATT, CDR2 SNEGSKA (reference sequence).

This clonotype was observed at least ten times. This chain connects TRBV7-3 to TRBJ2-1; 11 positions agree with TRBD2. Germline V gene sequence: CDR1 SGHTA, CDR2 FQGTGA. The CDR3 extends over 15 amino acids. The V segment lost 5 bases and the J segment 4 bases; nucleotides outside the gene matches: 4. The CDR3 DNA follows: TGTGCCAGCAGCGAGACTAGCGGGAATTACAATGAGCAGTTCTTC. This gives the protein CASSETSGNYNEQFF.

The chain joins TRBV18 to TRBJ2-1, with unresolved D. The CDR3 is 16 amino acids. CDR1 KGHSH and CDR2 LQKENI come from the germline V gene. The ends were cut back, 3 bases at V and 2 bases at J, with 14 bases in the middle. CDR3 residues: CASSPGSGRAYNEQFF. CDR3 coding DNA: TGTGCCAGCTCACCGGGCTCTGGACGGGCCTACAATGAGCAGTTCTTC.

This clonotype came up many times. This sequence joins TRBV12-3 or TRBV12-4 and TRBJ2-7; D is undetermined. V was cut by 3 bases and J by 0 bases, with 6 bases left in between. The CDR3 totals 13 residues. This CDR3 reads CASSFPSSYEQYF. CDR3 bases: TGTGCCAGCAGTTTTCCTAGCTCCTACGAGCAGTACTTC.

This clonotype showed up many times. CDR3 residues: CASSVRAGSSYNEQFF. CDR3 DNA: TGTGCCAGTAGTGTAAGGGCGGGAAGCTCCTACAATGAGCAGTTCTTC. The V gene is TRBV19, the J gene TRBJ2-1; D possibly corresponds to TRBD2 (6 bases). The V end was cut by 5 bases, the J end by 0 bases, with 14 bases between. Germline V CDR1 and CDR2: LNHDA, SQIVND (reference sequence). The CDR3 runs to 16 residues. Full variable domain (outside the CDR3, taken from reference TRBV19 and TRBJ2-1): DGGITQSPKYLFRKEGQNVTLSCEQNLNHDAMYWYRQDPGQGLRLIYYSQIVNDFQKGDIAEGYSVSREKKESFPLTVTSAQKNPTAFYLCASSVRAGSSYNEQFFGPGTRLTVL.

The sample holds a few counts of this clonotype. The CDR3 nucleotides are TGTGCCAGCAGCAGGAATGGGCAGGGGCGCACTGAAGCTTTCTTT. Protein: CASSRNGQGRTEAFF. The chain links TRBV7-3 to TRBJ1-1; D perhaps matches TRBD1 (6 bases). V lost 5 bases and J 4 bases, leaving 17 bases between the germline ends. This CDR3 is 15 amino acids long. Germline-derived CDR1 and CDR2 are SGHTA and FQGTGA. The full variable domain, with the rest looked up from reference TRBV7-3 and TRBJ1-1, is GAGVSQTPSNKVTEKGKYVELRCDPISGHTALYWYRQSLGQGPEFLIYFQGTGAADDSGLPNDRFFAVRPEGSVSTLKIQRTERGDSAVYLCASSRNGQGRTEAFFGQGTRLTVV.

This clonotype showed up many times. This sequence joins TRBV29-1 and TRBJ2-1; either TRBD1 or TRBD2 may fit D (5 bases each). Trimming took 4 bases from V and 7 from J, leaving 17 bases between them. Germline assignment: CDR1 SQVTM and CDR2 ANQGSEA. CDR3 size: 14 residues. The CDR3 DNA reads as TGCAGCGTTGTTTTACGGGGCATGGTTAATGAGCAGTTCTTC. The encoded protein is CSVVLRGMVNEQFF.

This clonotype was counted only a few times. This chain links TRBV6-9 with TRBJ1-5; the D is unclear. The CDR3 totals 11 residues. CDR1 MNHGY and CDR2 SVAAGI come from the germline V gene. The germline V and J ends were trimmed by 4 bases and 6 bases, with 4 bases remaining between them. CDR3 coding DNA: TGTGCCAGCAGTTTCGTTCAGCCCCAGCATTTT. Its protein product is CASSFVQPQHF.

This chain joins TRBV7-9 and TRBJ2-1; tentative D call: TRBD2 (7 bases). Germline values: CDR1 SEHNR, CDR2 FQNEAQ (reference sequence). CDR3 length: 16 residues. Trimming cost V 2 bases and J 4 bases, with 15 bases left between them. The CDR3 loop is CASSLHAGAGYNEQFF. CDR3 DNA sequence: TGTGCCAGCAGCTTACATGCGGGGGCTGGGTACAATGAGCAGTTCTTC.

This clonotype has a count of ten or more. The V gene is TRBV5-1, the J gene TRBJ2-7, with 9 bases lining up with TRBD1. J lost 3 bases, V lost 3 bases, and 4 bases had no gene match. Germline CDR1 is SGHRS and CDR2 is YFSETQ. This CDR3 comprises 14 residues. CDR3: CASSSGDRDYEQYF. CDR3 nucleotides: TGCGCCAGCAGCTCCGGGGACAGGGACTACGAGCAGTACTTC. The whole variable domain, remainder taken from reference TRBV5-1 and TRBJ2-7, is KAGVTQTPRYLIKTRGQQVTLSCSPISGHRSVSWYQQTPGQGLQFLFEYFSETQRNKGNFPGRFSGRQFSNSRSEMNVSTLELGDSALYLCASSSGDRDYEQYFGPGTRLTVT.

This clonotype was recorded many times. The chain recombines TRBV5-1 with TRBJ2-1; the match to TRBD2 covers 7 bases. Germline V gene lookup returns CDR1 SGHRS and CDR2 YFSETQ. J gave up 9 bases and V 1 base, and 7 bases lay outside the gene matches. The CDR3 loop spans 14 amino acids. The CDR3 here is CASSLPAGEGEQFF. Written as DNA, the CDR3 is TGCGCCAGCAGCTTGCCCGCGGGGGAGGGTGAGCAGTTCTTC.

This clonotype appeared many times. The chain carries TRBV7-2 and TRBJ1-5; 8 bases are a match to TRBD1. Losses at the gene ends were 4 bases for V and 5 bases for J; bases not matched to a gene: 4. The CDR3 covers 14 residues. Per germline, CDR1 SGHTA and CDR2 FQGNSA. The CDR3 DNA reads as TGTGCCAGCAGCTCAGGACAGGGCGATCAGCCCCAGCATTTT. Its protein is CASSSGQGDQPQHF. The entire variable domain, with the rest obtained from reference TRBV7-2 and TRBJ1-5, is as follows: GAGVSQSPSNKVTEKGKDVELRCDPISGHTALYWYRQSLGQGLEFLIYFQGNSAPDKSGLPSDRFSAERTGGSVSTLTIQRTQQEDSAVYLCASSSGQGDQPQHFGDGTRLSIL.

This clonotype was counted at least ten times. The chain is built from TRBV5-1 and TRBJ2-5; a weak D match, TRBD2 (6 bases). Germline assignment: CDR1 SGHRS and CDR2 YFSETQ. Deletions cut 2 bases from V and 5 bases from J, with 10 bases between. This CDR3 spans 13 amino acids. CDR3 sequence (DNA): TGCGCCAGCAGCTTCCCTAGCGAGGAGACCCAGTACTTC. This translates into CASSFPSEETQYF.

The chain recombines TRBV7-2 with TRBJ2-5; D is perhaps TRBD1 or TRBD2 (6 bases each). This CDR3 spans 16 amino acids. Germline V lookup: CDR1 SGHTA, CDR2 FQGNSA. V was shortened by 4 bases and J by 4 bases, with 19 bases between the two germline ends. In DNA form, the CDR3 reads TGTGCCAGCAGCTGGCAGGGCGGAGGGGGTAGAGAGACCCAGTACTTC. Protein sequence: CASSWQGGGGRETQYF.